Listed below are T cell receptor beta chains from one sample, sequenced in a study of CD8+ T cells in alopecia areata. Sequenced by immunoSEQ multiplex PCR; TCRdb stores in-frame clones only, minus some. The repertoire includes 210,000 or so clones, around 66% of them detected once, and roughly 1.2% sits in the top ten. The input for sequencing was CD4+ T cells sorted from blood, taken around week 46, from a patient treated with tofacitinib. These receptors came from a human donor with alopecia areata. Each CDR3 is given with its conserved first and last residue. Each record gives: V gene, D gene, J gene, clone size, CDR3 protein, CDR3 DNA. The D gene is left open where the match is weak. Size is omitted from some rows. Given values are once, few, many or a class for expanded clones.

TRBV5-4	TRBD2	TRBJ2-1	-	CASSRSLGGKNNEQFF	TGTGCCAGCAGCCGGTCCCTGGGGGGGAAAAACAATGAGCAGTTCTTC
TRBV7-9	-	TRBJ1-2	-	CASRPTGTSAYTF	TGTGCCAGCAGACCAACAGGGACGTCGGCCTACACCTTC
TRBV7-2	TRBD2	TRBJ2-3	few	CASSFPISGGRFSTDTQYF	TGTGCCAGCAGCTTCCCCATTAGCGGGGGCCGGTTTAGCACAGATACGCAGTATTTT
TRBV7-2	TRBD1	TRBJ2-1	-	CASSLDLTGDREQFF	TGTGCCAGCAGCTTAGACTTGACAGGGGATCGTGAGCAGTTCTTC
TRBV2	TRBD1	TRBJ2-7	many	CASRTQQGGGYEQYF	TGTGCCAGCAGGACCCAACAGGGGGGAGGCTACGAGCAGTACTTC
TRBV4-3	-	TRBJ2-7	-	CASSHSNGGFYEQYF	TGCGCCAGCAGCCACTCCAACGGGGGCTTCTACGAGCAGTACTTC
TRBV7-2	-	TRBJ1-5	-	CASSFVAGEGQPQHF	TGTGCCAGCAGCTTTGTGGCAGGGGAGGGTCAGCCCCAGCATTTT
TRBV29-1	-	TRBJ1-2	-	CSVEVIGNYGYTF	TGCAGCGTTGAAGTGATAGGGAACTATGGCTACACCTTC
TRBV29-1	-	TRBJ1-1	-	CSGHNVNTEAFF	TGCAGCGGTCATAATGTGAACACTGAAGCTTTCTTT
TRBV14	-	TRBJ2-2	-	CASSLQGWDTGELFF	TGTGCCAGCAGCTTACAGGGTTGGGACACCGGGGAGCTGTTTTTT
TRBV29-1	-	TRBJ2-5	-	CSVAGETQYF	TGCAGCGTTGCCGGGGAGACCCAGTACTTC
TRBV25-1	-	TRBJ2-1	few	CASRSPGNNEQFF	TGTGCCAGCAGGTCCCCAGGCAACAATGAGCAGTTCTTC
TRBV29-1	-	TRBJ1-1	-	CSVESPEAFF	TGCAGCGTTGAAAGCCCCGAAGCTTTCTTT
TRBV27	-	TRBJ1-1	-	CASTGYTEAFF	TGTGCCAGCACAGGATACACTGAAGCTTTCTTT
TRBV7-8	TRBD2	TRBJ2-7	once	CASSHSGGTSYEQYF	TGTGCCAGCAGTCACAGCGGGGGGACCTCCTACGAGCAGTACTTC
TRBV7-9	-	TRBJ2-1	-	CASSLALQRPGDEQFF	TGTGCCAGCAGCTTAGCGCTCCAGCGGCCTGGGGATGAGCAGTTCTTC
TRBV7-2	TRBD2	TRBJ2-1	-	CASSLAPGLAGRLFEQFF	TGTGCCAGCAGCTTAGCGCCGGGACTAGCGGGCCGTCTGTTTGAGCAGTTCTTC
TRBV14	-	TRBJ1-6	-	CASSLGAQDNSPLHF	TGTGCCAGCAGCCTGGGGGCCCAGGATAATTCACCCCTCCACTTT
TRBV11-2	-	TRBJ2-1	-	CASSLDRVNEQFF	TGTGCCAGCAGCTTAGATAGGGTCAATGAGCAGTTCTTC
TRBV7-2	-	TRBJ2-4	-	CASSLSAQAKNIQYF	TGTGCCAGCAGCTTATCAGCGCAAGCCAAAAACATTCAGTACTTC
TRBV7-2	-	TRBJ1-3	-	CASSLDSGISGNTIYF	TGTGCCAGCAGCTTAGACTCTGGGATCTCTGGAAACACCATATATTTT
TRBV30	TRBD2	TRBJ2-3	-	CAWRLAGGPSTDTQYF	TGTGCCTGGAGGCTAGCGGGGGGGCCCAGCACAGATACGCAGTATTTT
TRBV7-3	-	TRBJ2-2	-	CASSQKPPPGRDDIDTGELFF	TGTGCCAGCAGCCAAAAGCCTCCCCCGGGCCGTGACGATATCGACACCGGGGAGCTGTTTTTT
TRBV7-2	-	TRBJ1-2	-	CASSLGTAYGYTF	TGTGCCAGCAGCTTAGGGACAGCTTATGGCTACACCTTC
TRBV5-1	-	TRBJ2-5	-	CASSPNRAETQYF	TGCGCCAGCAGCCCGAATCGAGCGGAGACCCAGTACTTC
TRBV5-1	-	TRBJ2-7	-	CASSEVALSSYEQYF	TGCGCCAGCAGCGAAGTGGCATTGAGCTCCTACGAGCAGTACTTC
TRBV11-2	TRBD2	TRBJ2-5	-	CASSLEAGGSKTQYF	TGTGCCAGCAGCTTAGAAGCGGGGGGGAGTAAGACCCAGTACTTC
TRBV9	-	TRBJ1-2	-	CASSVALSSYGYTF	TGTGCCAGCAGCGTAGCTTTGTCCTCCTATGGCTACACCTTC
TRBV6-5	-	TRBJ1-2	-	CASSPDLGGGYTF	TGTGCCAGCAGCCCGGACCTTGGCGGGGGCTACACCTTC
TRBV19	TRBD1	TRBJ1-5	-	CASLSLPRQGMDQPQHF	TGTGCCAGCCTATCCCTACCTCGACAGGGGATGGATCAGCCCCAGCATTTT
TRBV29-1	TRBD2	TRBJ2-1	-	CSAKLAGEYNEQFF	TGCAGCGCCAAACTAGCGGGGGAATACAATGAGCAGTTCTTC
TRBV29-1	TRBD1	TRBJ1-1	-	CSVAGQGPNTEAFF	TGCAGCGTCGCGGGACAGGGGCCGAACACTGAAGCTTTCTTT
TRBV7-9	-	TRBJ2-7	few	CASSEGIFTGEQYF	TGTGCCAGCAGCGAAGGGATTTTCACGGGGGAGCAGTACTTC
TRBV30	-	TRBJ1-4	-	CAWAYQGKPEKLFF	TGTGCCTGGGCATACCAGGGAAAGCCTGAAAAACTGTTTTTT
TRBV4-3	-	TRBJ1-5	few	CASSQEEFQPQHF	TGCGCCAGCAGCCAAGAAGAGTTTCAGCCCCAGCATTTT
TRBV5-1	TRBD2	TRBJ2-2	-	CASSLREGATGELFF	TGCGCCAGCAGCCTGAGGGAGGGAGCGACCGGGGAGCTGTTTTTT